Presented here are 21 T cell receptor beta chains from one specimen sequenced in a study of cytomegalovirus exposure and HLA in healthy donors. Vbeta (60) and Jbeta (13) primers were used in the PCR. Data came from immunoSEQ multiplex PCR; TCRdb stores just in-frame clones and leaves some out. The data show about 140,000 clones, 70% to 80% seen once. What was sequenced was PBMCs. Receptor source: a woman aged 40 to 49 in good health and CMV-seronegative.

The V and J genes are TRBV6-6 and TRBJ2-7; 9 nucleotides match TRBD2. This CDR3 is built from 16 residues. J gave up 5 bases and V 2 bases, and 10 bases lay outside the gene matches. Looked up from germline, CDR1 is MNHNY and CDR2 is SVGAGI (reference sequence). The CDR3 DNA reads as TGTGCCAGCAGTTACCCAGAATTAGCGGGAGTAAACGAGCAGTACTTC. The encoded protein is CASSYPELAGVNEQYF.

V gene TRBV11-2 combines with J gene TRBJ2-7; TRBD2 aligns across 7 bases. CDR3 size: 14 residues. The V segment lost 5 bases and the J segment 3 bases; nucleotides outside the gene matches: 7. Germline V lookup: CDR1 SGHAT, CDR2 FQNNGV. The CDR3 coding sequence is TGTGCCAGCAGCCCATTGGGGAGGGGCTACGAGCAGTACTTC. Protein: CASSPLGRGYEQYF.

The gene calls are TRBV6-1 and TRBJ2-7; D may be TRBD1 (6 bases). Trimming shortened V by 2 bases and J by 1 base, and 9 bases separated the two germline ends. CDR3 size: 14 residues. Germline assignment: CDR1 MNHNS and CDR2 SASEGT. DNA of the CDR3: TGTGCCAGCAGTGAAAGGACAGCATCCTACGAGCAGTACTTC. Translation gives CASSERTASYEQYF.

The chain employs TRBV20-1 and TRBJ2-7, with D maybe TRBD2 (5 bases). The CDR3 contains 11 residues. V gave up 3 bases and J gave up 4 bases, with 7 bases separating them. CDR1 and CDR2 (germline): DFQATT, SNEGSKA (reference sequence). CDR3 sequence (DNA): TGCAGTGCTAGTGAGCGGTACGAGCAGTACTTC. It specifies CSASERYEQYF.

The chain has TRBV28 and TRBJ1-1; D is perhaps TRBD1 (5 bases). Germline V gene lookup returns CDR1 MDHEN and CDR2 SYDVKM. V dropped 6 bases and J dropped 11 bases, with 16 bases sitting between them. CDR3 size: 12 residues. This CDR3 reads CASRPPGGLAFF. In DNA form, the CDR3 reads TGTGCCAGCAGACCACCGGGGGGGTTGGCTTTCTTT.

This CDR3 is CASTGGPGYTF. The CDR3 nucleotides are TGTGCCAGCACCGGGGGGCCTGGCTACACCTTC. V is TRBV6-6 and J is TRBJ1-2; tentative D call: TRBD1 (6 bases). Germline CDR1 MNHNY, CDR2 SVGAGI (reference sequence). The CDR3 runs to 11 residues. The V gene lost 7 bases and the J gene lost 7 bases, with 10 bases spanning the gap.

This sequence joins TRBV4-3 and TRBJ2-7, with D unclear. CDR1 is LGHNA and CDR2 is YSLEER in the germline V gene. The CDR3 runs to 15 residues. V was clipped by 1 base and J by 1 base, with 11 bases between them. CDR3 sequence (DNA): TGCGCCAGCAGCCAAGGCCCCGGTACTTCCTACGAGCAGTACTTC. Translating it yields CASSQGPGTSYEQYF.

The CDR3 DNA is TGTGCCAGCAGCCCAGAGGGTGGGTCGCCGTACGAGCAGTACTTC. Its translation: CASSPEGGSPYEQYF. This chain links TRBV7-3 with TRBJ2-5; tentatively, D is TRBD2 (5 bases). Matching the DNA end better, TRBJ2-7 makes the J call doubtful. The CDR3 contains 15 residues. Germline loops: CDR1 SGHTA, CDR2 FQGTGA.

In its sample, this clone was seen once. The rearrangement uses TRBV7-6 and TRBJ1-2, with 8 bases that match TRBD1. CDR1 SGHVS and CDR2 FNYEAQ come from the germline V gene. The length of the CDR3 is 15 residues. The V and J ends lost 4 bases and 8 bases, in that order; junction bases with no gene match: 12. CDR3 in amino acids: CASSSPSGQGGGYTF. The CDR3 DNA follows: TGTGCCAGCAGCTCCCCTAGCGGACAGGGAGGGGGCTACACCTTC.

The rearrangement links TRBV9 to TRBJ2-3; 7 bases are a match to TRBD2. Germline V CDR1 and CDR2: SGDLS, YYNGEE. This CDR3 is 13 amino acids long. V trimming: 4 bases; J trimming: 3 bases; junction bases outside the gene matches: 2. CDR3 bases: TGTGCCAGCAGCTGGCGGGGGACAGATACGCAGTATTTT. Its protein is CASSWRGTDTQYF. Variable domain in full (rest from reference TRBV9 and TRBJ2-3): DSGVTQTPKHLITATGQRVTLRCSPRSGDLSVYWYQQSLDQGLQFLIQYYNGEERAKGNILERFSAQQFPDLHSELNLSSLELGDSALYFCASSWRGTDTQYFGPGTRLTVL.

This chain links TRBV28 with TRBJ2-1, with a tentative D call TRBD2 (6 bases). The CDR3 sequence is 16 residues long. Per the germline V gene, CDR1 is MDHEN and CDR2 is SYDVKM. Trimming removed 5 bases from V and 8 bases from J, with 22 bases in between. DNA for the CDR3: TGTGCCAGCAGTCCCAGGAGGGCAGGACTCCGGGATGAGCAGTTCTTC. Encoded protein: CASSPRRAGLRDEQFF.

This clone was detected only once. The V gene is TRBV7-2, the J gene TRBJ2-7; 10 bases match TRBD2. The CDR3 has 14 residues. The trim removed 5 bases at V and 4 bases at J, leaving 5 bases unmatched. Germline lookup yields CDR1 SGHTA and CDR2 FQGNSA. The CDR3 nucleotides are TGTGCCAGCAGCATCCTAGCGGGAGTATACGAGCAGTACTTC. It yields the protein CASSILAGVYEQYF.

The chain combines TRBV27 with TRBJ1-1; D is perhaps TRBD1 (5 bases). Germline V lookup: CDR1 MNHEY, CDR2 SMNVEV (reference sequence). Trimming took off 6 bases at V and 3 bases at J, with 14 bases between the two ends. This CDR3 has 14 amino acids. Written as DNA, the CDR3 is TGTGCCAGCAGGGGACTAACTGGGGACACTGAAGCTTTCTTT. It translates to CASRGLTGDTEAFF.

This chain links TRBV6-9 with TRBJ1-4, with D unclear. V shed 4 bases and J shed 5 bases, with 11 bases lying between them. This CDR3 contains 14 residues. Germline lookup yields CDR1 MNHGY and CDR2 SVAAGI. The CDR3 sequence: CASSSTDENEKLFF. The CDR3 DNA is TGTGCCAGCAGTTCTACAGACGAAAATGAAAAACTGTTTTTT.

This clone was observed a single time. The chain recombines TRBV7-9 with TRBJ1-1, with TRBD1 as a possible D gene (6 bases). Germline values: CDR1 SEHNR, CDR2 FQNEAQ (reference sequence). This CDR3 contains 15 residues. V shed 6 bases and J shed 0 bases, with 14 bases lying between them. The CDR3 DNA reads as TGTGCCAGCAGTGCAGGGGTCGGGATGAACACTGAAGCTTTCTTT. This gives the protein CASSAGVGMNTEAFF. Full variable domain (rest looked up from reference TRBV7-9 and TRBJ1-1): DTGVSQNPRHKITKRGQNVTFRCDPISEHNRLYWYRQTLGQGPEFLTYFQNEAQLEKSRLLSDRFSAERPKGSFSTLEIQRTEQGDSAMYLCASSAGVGMNTEAFFGQGTRLTVV.

The chain employs TRBV6-1 and TRBJ1-3; no clear D gene. V was clipped by 0 bases and J by 0 bases, with 6 bases between them. CDR1 is MNHNS, CDR2 SASEGT, per germline. This CDR3 is 15 amino acids long. The CDR3 region has the DNA TGTGCCAGCAGTGAAGCGCACGGCTCTGGAAACACCATATATTTT. Translation: CASSEAHGSGNTIYF.

The V call is TRBV7-2, the J call TRBJ2-7; D unresolved. CDR3 size: 13 residues. With 3 bases removed from V and 2 bases from J, the gap between germline ends came to 8 bases. Germline V gene data show CDR1 as SGHTA and CDR2 as FQGNSA. The CDR3 DNA reads TGTGCCAGCAGCTTGGTCGCGACCTACGAGCAGTACTTC. Translated: CASSLVATYEQYF.

The chain uses TRBV7-9 and TRBJ2-5; tentative D call: TRBD1 (6 bases). Germline V gene sequence: CDR1 SEHNR, CDR2 FQNEAQ (reference sequence). CDR3 length equals 15 residues. V dropped 5 bases and J dropped 1 base, with 14 bases sitting between them. As DNA, the CDR3 is TGTGCCAGCAGCCCGACAAGGGGGAGCCAAGAGACCCAGTACTTC. Protein sequence: CASSPTRGSQETQYF.

V usage is TRBV29-1 and J usage is TRBJ1-4; D is ambiguous. Trimming left V 5 bases short and J 7 bases short, with 17 bases between. The CDR3 is made up of 14 amino acids. The germline V gene encodes CDR1 SQVTM and CDR2 ANQGSEA. The CDR3 loop reads CSVSTAGIGEKLFF. The CDR3, as DNA: TGCAGCGTTTCTACCGCAGGTATCGGTGAAAAACTGTTTTTT.

The CDR3, as DNA: TGTGCCAGCAGCGTAGAGAATAGCGGCTACGAGCAGTACTTC. Its protein product is CASSVENSGYEQYF. The chain joins TRBV9 to TRBJ2-7; D is perhaps TRBD2 (6 bases). CDR1 and CDR2 (germline): SGDLS, YYNGEE. Trimming removed 0 bases at V and 3 bases at J, with 10 bases between. CDR3 length equals 14 residues.

This sequence joins TRBV10-2 and TRBJ2-3; D might be TRBD2 (6 bases). In germline, CDR1 is WSHSY, CDR2 SAAADI. This CDR3 contains 15 residues. With 0 bases removed from V and 1 base from J, the gap between germline ends came to 8 bases. The CDR3 sequence is CASSESGGGTDTQYF. Here the CDR3 DNA reads TGCGCCAGCAGTGAGTCAGGCGGGGGCACAGATACGCAGTATTTT.